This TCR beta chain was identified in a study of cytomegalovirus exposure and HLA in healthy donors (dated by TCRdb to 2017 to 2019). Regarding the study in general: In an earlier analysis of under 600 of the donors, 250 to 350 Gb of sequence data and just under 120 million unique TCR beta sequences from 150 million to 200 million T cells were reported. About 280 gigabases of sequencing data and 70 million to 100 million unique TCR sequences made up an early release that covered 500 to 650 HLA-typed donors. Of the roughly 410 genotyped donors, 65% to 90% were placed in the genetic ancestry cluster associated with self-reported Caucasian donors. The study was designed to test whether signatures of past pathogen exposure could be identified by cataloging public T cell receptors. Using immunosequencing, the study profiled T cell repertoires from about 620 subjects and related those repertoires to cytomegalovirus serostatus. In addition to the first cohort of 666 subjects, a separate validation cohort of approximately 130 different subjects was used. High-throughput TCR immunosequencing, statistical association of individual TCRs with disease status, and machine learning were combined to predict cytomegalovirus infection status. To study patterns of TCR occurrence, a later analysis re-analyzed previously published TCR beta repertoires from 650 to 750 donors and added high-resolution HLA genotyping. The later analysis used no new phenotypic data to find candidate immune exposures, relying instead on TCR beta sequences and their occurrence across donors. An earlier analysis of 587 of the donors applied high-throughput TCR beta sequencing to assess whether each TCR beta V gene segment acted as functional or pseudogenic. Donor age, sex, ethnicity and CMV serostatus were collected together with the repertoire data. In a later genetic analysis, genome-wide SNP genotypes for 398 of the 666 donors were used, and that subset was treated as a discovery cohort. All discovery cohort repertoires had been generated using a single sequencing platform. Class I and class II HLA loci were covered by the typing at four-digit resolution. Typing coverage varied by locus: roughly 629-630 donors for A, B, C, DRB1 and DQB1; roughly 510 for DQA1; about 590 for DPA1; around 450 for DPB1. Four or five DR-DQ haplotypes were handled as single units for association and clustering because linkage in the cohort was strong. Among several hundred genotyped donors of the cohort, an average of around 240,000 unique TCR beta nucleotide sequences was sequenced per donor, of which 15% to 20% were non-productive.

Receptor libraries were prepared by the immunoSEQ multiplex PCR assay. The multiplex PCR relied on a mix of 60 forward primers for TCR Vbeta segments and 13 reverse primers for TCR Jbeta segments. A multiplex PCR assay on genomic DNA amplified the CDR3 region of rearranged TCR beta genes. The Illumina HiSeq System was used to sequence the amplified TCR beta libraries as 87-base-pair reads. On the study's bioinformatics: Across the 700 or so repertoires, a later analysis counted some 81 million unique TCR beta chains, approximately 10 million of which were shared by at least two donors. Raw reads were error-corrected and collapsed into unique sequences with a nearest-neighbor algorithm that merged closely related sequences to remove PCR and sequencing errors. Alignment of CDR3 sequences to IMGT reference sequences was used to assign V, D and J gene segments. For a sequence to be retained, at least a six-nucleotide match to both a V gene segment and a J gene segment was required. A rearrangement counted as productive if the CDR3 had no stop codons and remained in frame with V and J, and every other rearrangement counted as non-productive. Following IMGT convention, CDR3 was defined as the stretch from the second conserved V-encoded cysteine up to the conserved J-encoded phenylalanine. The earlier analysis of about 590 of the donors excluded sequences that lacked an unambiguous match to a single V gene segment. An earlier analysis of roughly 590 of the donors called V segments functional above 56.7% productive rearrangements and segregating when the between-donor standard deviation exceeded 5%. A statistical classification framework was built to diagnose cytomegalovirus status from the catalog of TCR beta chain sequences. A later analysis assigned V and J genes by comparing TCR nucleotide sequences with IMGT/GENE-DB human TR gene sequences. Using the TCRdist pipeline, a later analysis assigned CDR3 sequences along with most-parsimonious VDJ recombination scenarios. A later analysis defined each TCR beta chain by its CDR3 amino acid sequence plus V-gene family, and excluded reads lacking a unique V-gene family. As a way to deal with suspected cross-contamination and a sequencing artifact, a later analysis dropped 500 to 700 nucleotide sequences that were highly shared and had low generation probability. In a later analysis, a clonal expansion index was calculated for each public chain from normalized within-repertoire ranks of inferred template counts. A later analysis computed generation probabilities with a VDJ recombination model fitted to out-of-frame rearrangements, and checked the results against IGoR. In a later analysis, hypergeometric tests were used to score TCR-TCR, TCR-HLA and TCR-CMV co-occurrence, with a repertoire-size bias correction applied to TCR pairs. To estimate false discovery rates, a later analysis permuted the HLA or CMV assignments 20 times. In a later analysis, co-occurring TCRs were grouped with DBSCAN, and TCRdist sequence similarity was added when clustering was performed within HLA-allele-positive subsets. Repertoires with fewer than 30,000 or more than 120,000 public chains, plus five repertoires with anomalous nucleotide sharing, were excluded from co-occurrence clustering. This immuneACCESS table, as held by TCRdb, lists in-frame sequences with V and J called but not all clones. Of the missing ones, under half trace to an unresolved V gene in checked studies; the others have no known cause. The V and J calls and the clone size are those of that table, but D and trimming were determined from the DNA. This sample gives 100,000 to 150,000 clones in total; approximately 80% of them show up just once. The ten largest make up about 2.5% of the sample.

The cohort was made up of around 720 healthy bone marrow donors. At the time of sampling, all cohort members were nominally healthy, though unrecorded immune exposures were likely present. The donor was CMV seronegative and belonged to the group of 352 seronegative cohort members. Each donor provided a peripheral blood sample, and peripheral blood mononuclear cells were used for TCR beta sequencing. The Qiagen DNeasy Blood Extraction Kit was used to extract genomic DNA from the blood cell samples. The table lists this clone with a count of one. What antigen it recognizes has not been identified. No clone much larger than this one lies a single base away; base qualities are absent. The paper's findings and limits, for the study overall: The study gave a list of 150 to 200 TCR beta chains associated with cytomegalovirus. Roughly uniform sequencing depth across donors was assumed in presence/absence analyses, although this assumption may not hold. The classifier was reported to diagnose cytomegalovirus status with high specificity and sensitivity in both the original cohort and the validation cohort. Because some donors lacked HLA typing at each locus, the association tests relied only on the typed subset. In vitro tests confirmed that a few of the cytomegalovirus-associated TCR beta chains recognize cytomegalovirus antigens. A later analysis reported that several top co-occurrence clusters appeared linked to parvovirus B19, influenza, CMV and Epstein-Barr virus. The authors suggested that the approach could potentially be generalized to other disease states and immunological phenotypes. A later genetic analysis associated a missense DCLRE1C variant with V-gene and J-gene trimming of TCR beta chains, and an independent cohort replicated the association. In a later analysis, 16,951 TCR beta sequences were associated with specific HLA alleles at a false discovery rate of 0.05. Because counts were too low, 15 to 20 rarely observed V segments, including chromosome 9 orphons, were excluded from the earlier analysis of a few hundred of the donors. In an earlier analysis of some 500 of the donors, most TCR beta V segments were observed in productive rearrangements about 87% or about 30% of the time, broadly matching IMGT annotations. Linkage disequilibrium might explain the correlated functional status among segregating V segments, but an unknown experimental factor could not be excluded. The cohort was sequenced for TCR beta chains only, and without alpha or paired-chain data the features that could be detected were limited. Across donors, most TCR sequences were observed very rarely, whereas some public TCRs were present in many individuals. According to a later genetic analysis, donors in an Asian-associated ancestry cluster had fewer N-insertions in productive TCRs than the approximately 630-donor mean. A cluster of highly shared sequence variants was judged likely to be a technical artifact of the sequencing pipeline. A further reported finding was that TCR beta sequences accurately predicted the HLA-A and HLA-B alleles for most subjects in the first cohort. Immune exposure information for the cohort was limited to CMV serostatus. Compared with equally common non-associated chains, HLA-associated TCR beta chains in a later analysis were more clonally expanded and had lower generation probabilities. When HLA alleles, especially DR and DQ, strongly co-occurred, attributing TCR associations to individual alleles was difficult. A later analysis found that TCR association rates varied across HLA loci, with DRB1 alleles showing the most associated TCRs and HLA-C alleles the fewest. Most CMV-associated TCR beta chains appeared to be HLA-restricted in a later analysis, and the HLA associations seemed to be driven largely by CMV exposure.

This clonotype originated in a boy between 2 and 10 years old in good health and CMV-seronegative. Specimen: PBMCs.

CDR3 loop: CSVPWGGSGGTEAFF. Read as DNA, the sequence is TGCAGCGTCCCGTGGGGGGGATCGGGGGGTACTGAAGCTTTCTTT. This receptor chain uses TRBV29-1 and TRBJ1-1; TRBD1 is a possible D gene, resting on 5 matching bases. The germline V gene provides CDR1 SQVTM and CDR2 ANQGSEA. Inclusive of the bounding cysteine and phenylalanine, the CDR3 is 15 residues long. CDR3 DNA only is kept here, 45 bases in frame from base 1. Trimming at the junction amounts to 6 bases on V and 5 bases on J, and the germline ends lie 22 bases apart.